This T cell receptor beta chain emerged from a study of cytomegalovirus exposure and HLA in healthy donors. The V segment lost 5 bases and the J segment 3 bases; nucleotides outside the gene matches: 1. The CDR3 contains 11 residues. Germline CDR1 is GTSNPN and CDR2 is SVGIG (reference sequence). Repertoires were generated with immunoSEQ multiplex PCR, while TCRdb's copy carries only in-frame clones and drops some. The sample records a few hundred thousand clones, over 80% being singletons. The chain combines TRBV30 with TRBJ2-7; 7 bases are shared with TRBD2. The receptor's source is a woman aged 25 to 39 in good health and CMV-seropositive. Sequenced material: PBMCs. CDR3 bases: TGTGCCTGGGGGGGGGTCTACGAGCAGTACTTC. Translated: CAWGGVYEQYF.